This TCR beta chain was captured in a study of vaccination and CD4 T cells after COVID-19. Looking at the study overall: Post-vaccine specimens were obtained a median around 72 days after dose two (range 14 to 241). The peptides that stimulated the cells were overlapping spike peptides from SARS-CoV-2, HCoV-NL63, HCoV-OC43 and HCoV-229E.

The study sequenced cultured CD4+ T cell DNA using the Oncomine TCR Beta short-read assay. TCRdb reprocessed the PCR reads via MiXCR and lists one record per CDR3 protein. This repertoire shows around 18,000 distinct CDR3 sequences, approximately 40% found once; its top ten account for roughly 12%. Treatment meaning: approximately nine-day PBMC culture with coronavirus spike peptide pools or control peptides (ViraFEST assay). Trimming shortened V by 5 bases and J by 1 base, and 11 bases separated the two germline ends. The CDR3 loop spans 14 amino acids. The germline V gene has CDR1 MDHEN and CDR2 SYDVKM. Overall study findings and caveats: Spike mono-reactivity was the property of 304 of 307 vaccine-specific clones in convalescent patients.

Worth noting for this clonotype: Antigen unknown.

This receptor was identified in a human donor who had recovered from COVID-19. This sequence joins TRBV28 and TRBJ1-1, with D tentatively TRBD1 (5 bases). The sequenced sample consisted of CD4+ T cells from blood, cultured in vitro. The CDR3 region is CASSTGTKNTEAFF. As DNA, the CDR3 is TGTGCCAGCAGTACCGGGACGAAGAACACTGAAGCTTTCTTT.